This entry describes one T cell receptor (beta chain). The antigen is undetermined. Germline V gene sequence: CDR1 DFQATT, CDR2 SNEGSKA (reference sequence). The J segment lost 6 bases and the V segment lost 3 bases, leaving 8 bases of the junction unmatched. CDR3 length equals 15 residues. TCRdb redid the calling of the 5' RACE reads with MiXCR, one entry per CDR3 protein. This table has about 330,000 distinct CDR3 sequences, roughly 8% appearing once. This record belongs to a study of CD8 T cells in ankylosing spondylitis. Study-wide results and caveats: It appeared that ankylosing spondylitis blood was characterized by a TCR beta motif of roughly 8 highly homologous variants.

The genes are TRBV20-1 and TRBJ2-1, with TRBD2 identical over 10 bases. The sequenced material came from blood, either unsorted or a sorted T cell fraction (not recorded which). This receptor was obtained from a male donor with ankylosing spondylitis. CDR3 loop: CSAREPGTSVNEQFF. Here the CDR3 DNA reads TGCAGTGCTAGGGAGCCCGGGACTAGCGTCAATGAGCAGTTCTTC.